This T cell receptor beta chain was captured by sequencing in a study of T cell changes during pregnancy in multiple sclerosis. The data were produced by immunoSEQ multiplex PCR, yet TCRdb's version contains in-frame clones alone and is incomplete. Found here are nearly 60,000 clones, about 90% of them singletons; the top ten hold about 0.49%. The germline CDR1 and CDR2 sequences are SEHNR and FQNEAQ (reference sequence). Deletions cut 1 base from V and 7 bases from J, with 11 bases between. This CDR3 region has 15 residues. The sequence was collected from a female donor in good health, enrolled as a control in a pregnancy study. The chain combines TRBV7-9 with TRBJ1-6; tentatively, D is TRBD1 (5 bases). The sample was CD4+ T cells from peripheral blood mononuclear cells, taken after pregnancy. CDR3 bases: TGTGCCAGCAGCTTAGGGGGGGATTGGAATTCACCCCTCCACTTT. Translated, it gives CASSLGGDWNSPLHF.